This paragraph covers one TCR beta chain sequence. Per-sample PBMC isolation yielded at least 6.5 million cells. The sample is drawn from a study of blood T cells in healthy people across ages. The CDR3 contains 16 residues. PCR was performed a second time for about 7 to 11 cycles using a sample-barcoded 5' primer and a J-beta primer mix. TCRdb analysed the 5' RACE reads with MiXCR anew, one entry per CDR3 protein. This sample yields 800,000 or so distinct CDR3 sequences, of which approximately 67% are seen a single time; about 27% belongs to the top ten. The sequencing sample was made of blood. The receptor was derived from a man aged 30 to 39 in good health. V usage is TRBV21-1 and J usage is TRBJ2-3; TRBD1, the table's D call, lacks a check against the DNA. TRBV21-1 is given as a pseudogene. The CDR3 bases are TGTGCCAGCAGCACACGGACAGGGATGAGAACAGATACGCAGTATTTT. It encodes CASSTRTGMRTDTQYF.